These 26 T cell receptor beta chains were sequenced from one sample in a study of cytomegalovirus exposure and HLA in healthy donors. The PCR ran on 60 Vbeta and 13 Jbeta primers. The repertoire was sequenced with immunoSEQ multiplex PCR; TCRdb's copy has only in-frame clones and lacks some. The sample has about 140,000 clones, about 87% seen once. Material for sequencing was PBMCs. These receptors all stem from a woman in her thirties in good health and CMV-seronegative.

The chain links TRBV6-5 to TRBJ2-2; 8 bases align to TRBD2. After removal of 6 bases from V and 3 bases from J, the junction contained 6 bases not matched to a gene. The germline gives CDR1 MNHEY, CDR2 SVGAGI. The CDR3 is made up of 15 amino acids. For the CDR3, the DNA is TGTGCCAGCAGAAAAGCGGGAGTGGACACCGGGGAGCTGTTTTTT. It specifies CASRKAGVDTGELFF.

The chain uses TRBV19 and TRBJ2-1; 7 bases are shared with TRBD1. The germline gives CDR1 LNHDA, CDR2 SQIVND (reference sequence). Losses at the gene ends were 1 base for V and 9 bases for J; bases not matched to a gene: 12. The CDR3 length is 16 residues. This CDR3 is CASSIGSRQGVLEQFF. CDR3 nucleotides: TGTGCCAGTAGTATAGGTTCGCGGCAGGGGGTGCTTGAGCAGTTCTTC. Variable domain in full (rest from reference TRBV19 and TRBJ2-1): DGGITQSPKYLFRKEGQNVTLSCEQNLNHDAMYWYRQDPGQGLRLIYYSQIVNDFQKGDIAEGYSVSREKKESFPLTVTSAQKNPTAFYLCASSIGSRQGVLEQFFGPGTRLTVL.

This clone was detected only once. This rearrangement joins TRBV2 to TRBJ1-2; D is ambiguous. CDR1 is SNHLY, CDR2 FYNNEI, per germline. Trimming shortened V by 5 bases and J by 8 bases, and 18 bases separated the two germline ends. The CDR3 spans 14 residues. The CDR3 protein is CASSWEVSRNGYTF. Written as DNA, the CDR3 is TGTGCCAGCAGTTGGGAGGTTAGTAGGAACGGCTACACCTTC. The variable domain in full, with the rest retrieved from reference TRBV2 and TRBJ1-2, is EPEVTQTPSHQVTQMGQEVILRCVPISNHLYFYWYRQILGQKVEFLVSFYNNEISEKSEIFDDQFSVERPDGSNFTLKIRSTKLEDSAMYFCASSWEVSRNGYTFGSGTRLTVV.

The CDR3 is CASSPGTAADQPQHF. CDR3 DNA: TGTGCCAGTAGTCCCGGGACAGCCGCCGATCAGCCCCAGCATTTT. The chain recombines TRBV19 with TRBJ1-5; 7 bases fit TRBD1. This CDR3 region has 15 residues. With 5 bases clipped from V and 5 bases from J, the junction kept 9 bases outside the gene matches. CDR1 and CDR2 (germline): LNHDA, SQIVND (reference sequence). The full variable domain, in which reference TRBV19 and TRBJ1-5 provide the parts outside the CDR3, is DGGITQSPKYLFRKEGQNVTLSCEQNLNHDAMYWYRQDPGQGLRLIYYSQIVNDFQKGDIAEGYSVSREKKESFPLTVTSAQKNPTAFYLCASSPGTAADQPQHFGDGTRLSIL.

This clone was found a few times. This chain uses TRBV4-2 with TRBJ2-7, with 7 bases matching TRBD1. With 0 bases clipped from V and 3 bases from J, the junction kept 2 bases outside the gene matches. CDR1 is LGHNA and CDR2 is YNFKEQ in the germline V gene. CDR3 length: 14 amino acids. CDR3 bases: TGTGCCAGCAGCCAAGATGACAGGGACTACGAGCAGTACTTC. Translation: CASSQDDRDYEQYF.

This clone was observed a single time. V and J are TRBV5-1 and TRBJ1-2, with D maybe TRBD1 (6 bases). CDR1 is SGHRS and CDR2 is YFSETQ in the germline V gene. The ends were cut back, 4 bases at V and 7 bases at J, with 14 bases in the middle. This CDR3 spans 13 amino acids. The CDR3 coding sequence is TGCGCCAGCAGCGTAGGGGGGGACGGTGGCTACACCTTC. Translated, it gives CASSVGGDGGYTF. The entire variable domain, with the rest obtained from reference TRBV5-1 and TRBJ1-2, is as follows: KAGVTQTPRYLIKTRGQQVTLSCSPISGHRSVSWYQQTPGQGLQFLFEYFSETQRNKGNFPGRFSGRQFSNSRSEMNVSTLELGDSALYLCASSVGGDGGYTFGSGTRLTVV.

The chain combines TRBV5-6 with TRBJ2-3; 9 bases are shared with TRBD2. Trimming removed 5 bases from V and 3 bases from J; junction bases left unmatched: 10. The CDR3 loop spans 16 amino acids. From germline, CDR1 is SGHDT and CDR2 YYEEEE. The CDR3 here is CASRAAAGGLTDTQYF. In DNA, the CDR3 is TGTGCCAGCAGAGCGGCGGCGGGGGGGTTGACAGATACGCAGTATTTT.

The chain is built from TRBV7-8 and TRBJ2-2; 11 nucleotides match TRBD2. V shed 2 bases, J shed 11 bases, and the junction held 7 bases outside the gene matches. Per the germline V gene, CDR1 is SGHVS and CDR2 is FQNEAQ. This CDR3 is built from 15 residues. The CDR3 DNA follows: TGTGCCAGCAGCTTACGACTAGCGGGGCCGTTAGAGCTGTTTTTT. Protein: CASSLRLAGPLELFF.

The chain has TRBV5-1 and TRBJ1-4; 7 bases line up with TRBD1. V lost 0 bases to trimming and J lost 7 bases; unmatched junction nucleotides: 9. The germline V gene has CDR1 SGHRS and CDR2 YFSETQ. This CDR3 region has 16 residues. The CDR3 loop is CASSLAGQPTGEKLFF. For the CDR3, the DNA is TGCGCCAGCAGCTTGGCGGGACAGCCAACCGGTGAAAAACTGTTTTTT.

This chain uses TRBV5-6 with TRBJ1-1, with D uncertain. Germline lookup yields CDR1 SGHDT and CDR2 YYEEEE. The CDR3 covers 14 residues. V was clipped by 3 bases and J by 1 base, with 10 bases between them. The chain's CDR3 is CASSSMARNTEAFF. CDR3 DNA sequence: TGTGCCAGCAGCTCGATGGCCCGGAACACTGAAGCTTTCTTT.

This clone came up once. This chain uses TRBV6-5 with TRBJ1-5; 8 nucleotides line up with TRBD1. The length of the CDR3 is 15 residues. The germline CDR1 and CDR2 sequences are MNHEY and SVGAGI. V was pared by 6 bases and J by 0 bases, with 4 bases of the junction left unmatched. CDR3 sequence: CASRLGQGSNQPQHF. CDR3 nucleotides: TGTGCCAGCAGATTAGGACAGGGTAGCAATCAGCCCCAGCATTTT.

The chain employs TRBV7-2 and TRBJ2-5; D call uncertain. Germline V gene lookup returns CDR1 SGHTA and CDR2 FQGNSA. The CDR3 is 12 residues long. V was pared by 6 bases and J by 7 bases, with 12 bases between. The CDR3 protein is CASSFAPGTQYF. CDR3 DNA: TGTGCCAGCAGTTTTGCCCCCGGGACCCAGTACTTC.

This clone was picked up a small number of times. V and J are TRBV5-8 and TRBJ1-1; 8 nucleotides agree with TRBD1. With V trimmed by 4 bases and J by 10 bases, 6 bases remained unmatched. CDR3 length equals 12 residues. Germline values: CDR1 SGHTS, CDR2 YDEGEE. CDR3 nucleotides: TGTGCCAGCAGCGCACTAACAGGGGGAGCTTTCTTT. Translating it yields CASSALTGGAFF.

The V call is TRBV6-1, the J call TRBJ2-7; 7 bases align to TRBD2. CDR3 size: 15 residues. With V trimmed by 5 bases and J by 7 bases, 14 bases remained unmatched. CDR1 and CDR2 (germline): MNHNS, SASEGT. The CDR3 reads CASSKGLTPSREQYF. The CDR3 DNA is TGTGCCAGCAGTAAGGGACTAACCCCCTCTAGGGAGCAGTACTTC.

This clone was seen a few times. V gene TRBV10-3 combines with J gene TRBJ2-3; no definite D call. CDR1 is ENHRY, CDR2 SYGVKD, per germline. CDR3 length: 13 amino acids. V was pared by 11 bases and J by 4 bases, with 16 bases between. The CDR3 bases are TGTGCCCATTCCCCCCTTAGTTCAGATACGCAGTATTTT. Translated, it gives CAHSPLSSDTQYF.

This chain joins TRBV19 and TRBJ1-2, with a weak D call TRBD1 (6 bases). V lost 9 bases and J lost 4, with 15 bases in between. CDR1 is LNHDA and CDR2 is SQIVND in the germline V gene (reference sequence). This CDR3 is 13 amino acids long. The CDR3 nucleotides read TGTGCCAGCAGACCTCTGGACAGCTATGGCTACACCTTC. Amino acid sequence: CASRPLDSYGYTF.

Comments on this clone: Other DNA sequences in the sample encode the same CDR3. The V call is TRBV5-4, the J call TRBJ2-5, with TRBD2 matching 10 bases. The CDR3 spans 16 residues. V shed 4 bases, J shed 5 bases, and the junction held 11 bases outside the gene matches. Germline assignment: CDR1 SGHNT and CDR2 YYREEE (reference sequence). CDR3 amino acids: CASSAPSGGAGETQYF. Here the CDR3 DNA reads TGTGCCAGCAGCGCTCCGAGCGGGGGGGCCGGTGAGACCCAGTACTTC.

This clone was seen only once. This chain links TRBV6-6 with TRBJ1-1; TRBD1 matches 8 bases. This CDR3 has 14 residues. Germline CDR1 and CDR2: MNHNY and SVGAGI (reference sequence). V lost 5 bases and J lost 3; bases outside the gene matches: 5. In DNA form, the CDR3 reads TGTGCCAGCAGTCGAGACAGGGGTCACACTGAAGCTTTCTTT. It specifies CASSRDRGHTEAFF.

The rearrangement links TRBV4-1 to TRBJ1-2; 9 nucleotides agree with TRBD1. From germline, CDR1 is MGHRA and CDR2 YSYEKL. The CDR3 totals 14 residues. J gave up 8 bases and V 4 bases, and 8 bases lay outside the gene matches. In nucleotides, the CDR3 is TGCGCCAGCAGCCTAGGACAGGGGCGGGCAGGCTACACCTTC. It yields the protein CASSLGQGRAGYTF.

The V gene is TRBV6-4, the J gene TRBJ2-5, with D possibly TRBD2 on 6 matching bases. The CDR3 is 14 amino acids. The V end was cut by 7 bases, the J end by 5 bases, with 17 bases between. Germline values: CDR1 MRHNA, CDR2 SNTAGT. The chain's CDR3 is CASISRGTCETQYF. The CDR3 DNA reads TGTGCCAGCATCAGTCGAGGGACTTGCGAGACCCAGTACTTC.

This chain joins TRBV19 and TRBJ2-5; 13 nucleotides align to TRBD2. Germline assignment: CDR1 LNHDA and CDR2 SQIVND (reference sequence). Unmatched junction bases numbered 4, after V lost 6 bases and J lost 0 bases. The CDR3 is 16 residues long. The DNA of the CDR3 is TGTGCCAGTAGCCAAGGACTAGCGGGAGACCAAGAGACCCAGTACTTC. This translates into CASSQGLAGDQETQYF.

The chain combines TRBV19 with TRBJ2-7, with 7 bases identical to TRBD1. The germline V gene has CDR1 LNHDA and CDR2 SQIVND (reference sequence). This CDR3 is built from 14 residues. Losses at the gene ends were 5 bases for V and 2 bases for J; bases not matched to a gene: 6. The CDR3 is CASSATGTTYEQYF. Written as DNA, the CDR3 is TGTGCCAGTAGTGCGACAGGGACAACCTACGAGCAGTACTTC. The full variable domain, with the rest looked up from reference TRBV19 and TRBJ2-7, is DGGITQSPKYLFRKEGQNVTLSCEQNLNHDAMYWYRQDPGQGLRLIYYSQIVNDFQKGDIAEGYSVSREKKESFPLTVTSAQKNPTAFYLCASSATGTTYEQYFGPGTRLTVT.

The genes are TRBV7-2 and TRBJ2-5, with D possibly matching TRBD2 (5 bases). The germline V gene has CDR1 SGHTA and CDR2 FQGNSA. The CDR3 has 16 residues. The ends were cut back, 2 bases at V and 2 bases at J, with 15 bases in the middle. The CDR3 loop reads CASSLPLAGIQETQYF. CDR3 nucleotide sequence: TGTGCCAGCAGCTTACCCTTAGCCGGGATTCAAGAGACCCAGTACTTC.

V usage is TRBV5-1 and J usage is TRBJ1-1; TRBD1 matches at 7 bases. CDR1 SGHRS and CDR2 YFSETQ come from the germline V gene. The ends lost 3 bases at V and 6 bases at J; junction bases unmatched: 11. There are 15 residues in the CDR3. CDR3 in amino acids: CASSSRQGGSAEAFF. In DNA form, the CDR3 reads TGCGCCAGCAGCTCAAGACAGGGAGGAAGCGCTGAAGCTTTCTTT.

The chain employs TRBV4-2 and TRBJ1-2, with 7 positions matching TRBD1. CDR3 length equals 14 residues. V dropped 3 bases and J dropped 0; count of bases not matched to a gene: 1. The germline gives CDR1 LGHNA, CDR2 YNFKEQ. The CDR3 nucleotides read TGTGCCAGCAGCCAGACAGGGACTAACTATGGCTACACCTTC. This encodes CASSQTGTNYGYTF.

The CDR3 sequence: CASSEEGRGTEAFF. The DNA of the CDR3 is TGTGCCAGCAGTGAAGAGGGGCGGGGCACTGAAGCTTTCTTT. The rearrangement uses TRBV6-1 and TRBJ1-1, with D perhaps TRBD1 (5 bases). This CDR3 region has 14 residues. V lost 1 base, J lost 4 bases, and 10 bases lay in between. The germline gives CDR1 MNHNS, CDR2 SASEGT.